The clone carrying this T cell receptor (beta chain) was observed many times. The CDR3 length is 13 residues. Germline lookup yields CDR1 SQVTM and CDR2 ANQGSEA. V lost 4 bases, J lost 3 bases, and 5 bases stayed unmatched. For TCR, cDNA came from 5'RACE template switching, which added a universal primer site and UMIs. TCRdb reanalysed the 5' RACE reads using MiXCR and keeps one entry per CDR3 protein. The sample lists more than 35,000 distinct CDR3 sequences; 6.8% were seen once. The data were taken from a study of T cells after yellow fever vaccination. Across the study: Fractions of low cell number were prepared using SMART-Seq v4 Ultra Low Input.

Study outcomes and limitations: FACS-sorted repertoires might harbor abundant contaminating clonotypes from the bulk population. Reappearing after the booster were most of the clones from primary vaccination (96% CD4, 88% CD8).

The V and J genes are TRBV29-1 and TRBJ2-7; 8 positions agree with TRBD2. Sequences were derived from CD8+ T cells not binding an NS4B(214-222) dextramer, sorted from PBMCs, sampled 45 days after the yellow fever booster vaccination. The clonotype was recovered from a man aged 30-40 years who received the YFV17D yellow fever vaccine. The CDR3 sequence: CSVGLAGIYEQYF. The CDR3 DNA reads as TGCAGCGTTGGTCTAGCGGGTATCTACGAGCAGTACTTC.